Detailed here is one T cell receptor beta chain. Which antigen it targets is not known. Per-nucleotide qualities are absent, and no much larger clonotype sits a single base away. CEF-cultured naive and memory CD4+ T cell DNA received survey-level immunoSEQ TCR-beta sequencing. From the authors' description of their analysis: During preprocessing, nonproductive sequences were removed, along with CDR3s that did not begin with C, did not end with F or W, or were shorter than 7 amino acids. The MANAFEST web app identified antigen-specific clonotypes based on expansion compared with the reference and other culture wells. A clone was considered positive if significant expansion relative to the reference culture was observed in 2 of 3 replicate wells at an FDR below 0.05. To be called positive, a clone also had to show significant expansion compared with every other tandem well and an odds ratio greater than 5. Cultured and uncultured naive and memory CD4+ repertoires were searched for previously identified spike- and CEF-reactive CDR3s. Pairwise Levenshtein distance, computed with the stringdist R package after three terminal residues were trimmed from each end, was used as the measure of CDR3 homology. The clones in this table, taken by TCRdb from immuneACCESS, are in-frame only. Not every clone is retained; where verified, under half of the shortfall comes from an unresolved V gene, and the cause of the rest is unknown. V and J calls and clone size are given by that table; D and trimming were obtained from the DNA. The sample table records about 35,000 clones; 65% to 80% of these occur just once. Jointly, the top ten make up roughly 20% of the sample.

According to the germline V gene (reference sequence), CDR1 reads LNHDA and CDR2 reads SQIVND. From its cysteine to its phenylalanine, the CDR3 spans 14 amino acids. This entry keeps only the CDR3 DNA: 42 bases, framed from base 1. Relative to germline, V is missing 3 bases and J is missing 5 bases, with 4 bases of the junction outside any gene match. The sample belongs to a study of CD4 T cells in relation to SARS-CoV-2 and coronaviruses (dated by TCRdb to the early 2020s). In the study overall: In the ViraFEST assay, PBMCs were cultured with antigen for approximately 10 days, after which TCR beta CDR3s were sequenced to identify antigen-specific clonal expansions. Shared crossreactive spike epitopes were mapped to their HLA restriction using patient-derived lymphoblastoid cell lines. For other donors in the study, expansion assays were sequenced with a different, Illumina-based TCR-beta assay. The Adaptive Biotechnologies TCR-sequencing kit was used to sequence samples from a few pre-COVID donors and the naive versus memory experiments, whereas other data were Illumina-based. Among the approximately 12 convalescent patients, 8 males and 4 females were included, and two of the subjects were Hispanic. The study assessed, at the TCR clonotype level, memory CD4+ T cell crossreactivity between SARS-CoV-2 and common cold coronavirus spike proteins. Across all 12 patients in the full convalescent cohort, ages ranged from about 20 to 80 years, with a median of 38.

Naive and memory CD4+ T cells were separated from cryopreserved PBMCs by first enriching for CD4 and then performing EasySep naive CD4+ T cell enrichment. For ten to eleven days, sorted naive or memory CD4+ T cells (about 10^5) were cultured at a 1:1 ratio with T cell-depleted PBMCs and CEF peptides. In general, every peptide culture condition was set up in three replicate wells. Ficoll-Paque PLUS gradient centrifugation was used to isolate PBMCs from either whole blood or leukapheresis product. The PBMCs went either fresh into the expansion assay or into cryopreservation at -140 degrees C. The QIAamp Micro DNA Kit was used to extract genomic DNA from the CD4+ T cells. Overall results and qualifications from the work: Small numbers of patients and of tested TCRs limited the study. Because the crossreactivity analysis focused on spike protein, crossreactivity against other viral proteins was not assessed. Memory CD4+ clonotypes crossrecognizing SARS-CoV-2 and at least one common cold coronavirus spike were found in approximately 65% of donors. Compared with monoreactive clones, crossreactive clones had significantly weaker SARS-CoV-2-driven expansion, a result consistent with antigenic imprinting. No donor contributed both pre-pandemic and post-infection samples, which limited tracing the source of pre-existing responses. Sequencing of naive versus memory cells indicated that the assay detects memory recall responses, not primary responses primed during culture.

The TCR comes from an adult with COVID-19. The source material was memory CD4+ T cells from PBMCs, cultured in vitro. This sample's cell subset or site label indicates: memory (non-naive) CD4+ T cells. This chain joins TRBV19 to TRBJ1-1, with TRBD1 matching 9 junction bases. The CDR3 region reads CASSITGGRTEAFF. The DNA reads TGTGCCAGTAGTATTACAGGGGGCCGTACTGAAGCTTTCTTT.